This entry is about one TCR beta chain. The data were obtained in a study of control samples from healthy donors and cancer patients. Data came from immunoSEQ multiplex PCR; TCRdb stores just in-frame clones and leaves some out. The sample consists of roughly 98,000 clones, approximately 78% of them appearing once. The clonotype originates from a woman in her fifties or sixties in good health. The sample was blood.

For the CDR3, the DNA is TGTGCCAGTAGACAGACGAACACCGGGGAGCTGTTTTTT. Its protein is CASRQTNTGELFF. The V gene is TRBV19, the J gene TRBJ2-2; no clear D gene. In germline, CDR1 is LNHDA, CDR2 SQIVND (reference sequence). The CDR3 sequence is 13 residues long. The germline V and J ends were trimmed by 6 bases and 0 bases, with 5 bases remaining between them.